This record covers a single TCR beta chain. The data are from a study of T cell responses to AZD1222 COVID-19 vaccine. The CDR3 covers 15 residues. TCRdb's copy holds only in-frame clones and misses some; the assay was immunoSEQ multiplex PCR. The data contain 100,000 to 150,000 clones, more than 80% of them singletons. The chain links TRBV21-1 to TRBJ1-3. TRBV21-1 is recorded as a pseudogene. The sequence was obtained from an adult in good health. Sequenced here: peripheral blood, sampled on day 0 of AZD1222 vaccination. The CDR3 DNA reads as TGTGCCAGCAGCAAAGGGGATGGGGCTGGAAACACCATATATTTT. Translated, it gives CASSKGDGAGNTIYF.